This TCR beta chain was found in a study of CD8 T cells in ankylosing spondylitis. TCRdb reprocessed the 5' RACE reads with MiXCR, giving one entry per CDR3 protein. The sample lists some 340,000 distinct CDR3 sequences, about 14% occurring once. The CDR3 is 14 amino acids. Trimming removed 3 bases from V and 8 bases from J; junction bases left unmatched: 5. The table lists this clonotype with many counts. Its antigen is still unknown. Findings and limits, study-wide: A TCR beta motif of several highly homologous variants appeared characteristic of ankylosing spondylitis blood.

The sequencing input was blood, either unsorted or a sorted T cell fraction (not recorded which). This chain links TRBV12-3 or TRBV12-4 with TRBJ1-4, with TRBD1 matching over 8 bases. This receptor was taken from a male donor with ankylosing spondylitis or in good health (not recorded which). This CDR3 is CASSFGQGREKLFF. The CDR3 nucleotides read TGTGCCAGCAGTTTTGGACAGGGCAGAGAAAAACTGTTTTTT.